This T cell receptor beta chain was recorded in a study of molecular identifiers for immune sequencing clone quantification. Study-wide results and limits: More than 97% of effector molecules, versus under 1% of naive-cell molecules, belonged to clones above 20 RNA copies. Spiked Jurkat TCR RNA originating from one cell could reportedly be identified amid approximately 950,000 naive cells.

TCRdb analysed the PCR reads with MiXCR anew, one entry per CDR3 protein. The table records about 97,000 distinct CDR3 sequences, approximately 24% of them present only once. This clonotype has at least ten counts. The target antigen is unknown. V was cut by 6 bases and J by 6 bases, with 14 bases left in between. The CDR3 runs to 14 residues. Germline CDR1 SEHNR, CDR2 FQNEAQ (reference sequence). J is TRBJ1-4 and V is TRBV7-9; D unclear. The sequenced sample consisted of naive CD8+ T cells from blood, with Jurkat cell RNA spiked in. Documented subset: FACS-sorted CD8+CD4-CCR7+CD45RA+ naive T cells. This TCR was sampled from a human donor in good health. Some libraries in this study had Jurkat cell RNA spiked in. The CDR3 protein is CASRPDSDYEKLFF. The CDR3 DNA follows: TGTGCCAGCAGGCCGGATTCCGACTATGAAAAACTGTTTTTT.